The 21 T cell receptor beta chains presented below share a single source sample, sequenced in a study of cytotoxic CD8 clonotypes in ibrutinib-treated CLL (dated by TCRdb to about 2021). The sample's time point, from its label and the paper: approximately 11 months on ibrutinib. Library preparation used the immunoSEQ multiplex PCR assay. Here the immuneACCESS table is served through TCRdb, limited to in-frame sequences with V and J called. Missing clones are a known gap in these copies; in checked studies unresolved V genes cover under half, and the rest lacks a known reason. For this sample there are around 60,000 clones; around 68% appear just once. The ten most abundant clones make up roughly 45% of the sample. Source: PBMCs, taken after 12 months of ibrutinib treatment. These receptors originate from a human donor with chronic lymphocytic leukemia.

The chain has TRBV5-1 and TRBJ1-1, with TRBD1 as a possible D gene (5 bases). From germline, CDR1 is SGHRS and CDR2 YFSETQ. Trimming left V 4 bases short and J 3 bases short, with 22 bases between. The CDR3 runs 17 residues. The CDR3 DNA sequence: TGCGCCAGCAGCACCCGGGGCGGAGGGATCTCGGACACTGAAGCTTTCTTT. Translation: CASSTRGGGISDTEAFF.

This chain connects TRBV28 to TRBJ1-5, with TRBD1 matching over 10 bases. From germline, CDR1 is MDHEN and CDR2 SYDVKM. V dropped 6 bases and J dropped 3; count of bases not matched to a gene: 8. CDR3 length: 16 amino acids. CDR3 bases: TGTGCCAGCAGAGATACCGGGACAGGGGCCAATCAGCCCCAGCATTTT. Protein: CASRDTGTGANQPQHF.

The chain recombines TRBV7-6 with TRBJ2-5; D uncertain. Trimming pared 0 bases from V and 2 bases from J, leaving 7 bases between. Germline-derived CDR1 and CDR2 are SGHVS and FNYEAQ. The CDR3 sequence is 14 residues long. The chain's CDR3 is CASSLAVVQETQYF. The CDR3 nucleotides read TGTGCCAGCAGCTTAGCGGTGGTGCAAGAGACCCAGTACTTC.

The chain recombines TRBV7-8 with TRBJ2-7; unclear D gene. The CDR3 is 14 amino acids. V lost 1 base and J 1 base, leaving 8 bases between the germline ends. Germline CDR1 SGHVS, CDR2 FQNEAQ. In DNA, the CDR3 is TGTGCCAGCAGCTTAGGGTCACCATCCTACGAGCAGTACTTC. Its translation: CASSLGSPSYEQYF.

The J gene is TRBJ1-2, the V gene TRBV2; 7 bases are a match to TRBD1. CDR3 length: 12 amino acids. V shed 4 bases, J shed 8 bases, and the junction held 4 bases outside the gene matches. CDR1 is SNHLY and CDR2 is FYNNEI in the germline V gene. The CDR3 sequence is CASSGTGGGYTF. CDR3 DNA: TGTGCCAGCAGTGGGACAGGTGGCGGCTACACCTTC. Supplemented by reference TRBV2 and TRBJ1-2, the full variable domain reads EPEVTQTPSHQVTQMGQEVILRCVPISNHLYFYWYRQILGQKVEFLVSFYNNEISEKSEIFDDQFSVERPDGSNFTLKIRSTKLEDSAMYFCASSGTGGGYTFGSGTRLTVV.

The chain is built from TRBV29-1 and TRBJ2-5; TRBD2 might be the D (5 bases). V was shortened by 6 bases and J by 2 bases, with 13 bases between the two germline ends. Germline loops: CDR1 SQVTM, CDR2 ANQGSEA. This CDR3 has 13 residues. For the CDR3, the DNA is TGCAGCGTCGCCCTCATAGCGCAAGAGACCCAGTACTTC. This codes for CSVALIAQETQYF.

This chain joins TRBV2 and TRBJ2-2; TRBD2 matches at 12 bases. The ends lost 6 bases at V and 8 bases at J; junction bases unmatched: 7. The CDR3 contains 15 residues. Germline-derived CDR1 and CDR2 are SNHLY and FYNNEI. In DNA, the CDR3 is TGTGCCAGCAGGGGGACTAGCGGGTATATGGGGGAGCTGTTTTTT. It yields the protein CASRGTSGYMGELFF.

Remarks on this clone: The sample contains more than one DNA sequence encoding this CDR3. The chain employs TRBV7-2 and TRBJ2-5; D is unclear. There are 15 residues in the CDR3. Germline assignment: CDR1 SGHTA and CDR2 FQGNSA. Between the trimmed V and J ends, which lost 3 bases and 0 bases, there was a span of 11 bases. The CDR3 coding sequence is TGTGCCAGCAGCTTGGGGTTTTCGAACCAAGAGACCCAGTACTTC. Translated, it gives CASSLGFSNQETQYF.

J is TRBJ2-7 and V is TRBV19; tentative D call: TRBD1 (6 bases). This CDR3 region has 14 residues. The germline CDR1 and CDR2 sequences are LNHDA and SQIVND (reference sequence). The V end was cut by 1 base, the J end by 6 bases, with 13 bases between. CDR3 DNA: TGTGCCAGTAGTATAGCCCTCAGGGGCGGCGAGCAGTACTTC. This gives the protein CASSIALRGGEQYF.

This CDR3 is CASSRSGRGDEQFF. DNA for the CDR3: TGTGCCAGCAGTCGTAGCGGGAGGGGAGATGAGCAGTTCTTC. This chain uses TRBV28 with TRBJ2-1; the match to TRBD2 covers 11 bases. V dropped 5 bases and J dropped 8; count of bases not matched to a gene: 5. The CDR3 is 14 amino acids. CDR1 and CDR2 from the germline V gene are MDHEN and SYDVKM. The variable domain in full, with the rest retrieved from reference TRBV28 and TRBJ2-1, is DVKVTQSSRYLVKRTGEKVFLECVQDMDHENMFWYRQDPGLGLRLIYFSYDVKMKEKGDIPEGYSVSREKKERFSLILESASTNQTSMYLCASSRSGRGDEQFFGPGTRLTVL.

This clone was recorded once. The rearrangement links TRBV5-4 to TRBJ1-2, with 10 bases aligning to TRBD1. The trim removed 4 bases at V and 5 bases at J, leaving 8 bases unmatched. The germline CDR1 and CDR2 sequences are SGHNT and YYREEE (reference sequence). The CDR3 covers 15 residues. The CDR3 bases are TGTGCCAGCAGCCCACCTCCGGGACAGGGGTATGGCTACACCTTC. Its translation: CASSPPPGQGYGYTF.

This clone was seen a few times. The rearrangement joins TRBV15 to TRBJ1-1, with a tentative D call TRBD1 (5 bases). V dropped 1 base and J dropped 1 base, with 10 bases sitting between them. Germline loops: CDR1 LNHNV, CDR2 YYDKDF (reference sequence). The CDR3 extends over 15 amino acids. CDR3 sequence (DNA): TGTGCCACCAGCAGAGGGGGACTCCAGAACACTGAAGCTTTCTTT. Translated: CATSRGGLQNTEAFF.

This clone occurred once. The chain recombines TRBV30 with TRBJ1-1; D is unclear. Germline V gene lookup returns CDR1 GTSNPN and CDR2 SVGIG (reference sequence). The CDR3 has 14 amino acids. V was pared by 2 bases and J by 0 bases, with 10 bases between. The CDR3 region is CAWSKGRLNTEAFF. The CDR3 nucleotides are TGTGCCTGGAGTAAGGGCAGACTGAACACTGAAGCTTTCTTT.

This chain joins TRBV7-3 and TRBJ2-3, with 7 nucleotides matching TRBD2. CDR3 size: 16 residues. Germline CDR1 and CDR2: SGHTA and FQGTGA. J was trimmed by 0 bases and V by 2 bases; bases with no gene match: 5. The chain's CDR3 is CASSLLGGGSTDTQYF. As DNA, the CDR3 is TGTGCCAGCAGCTTACTCGGGGGAGGGAGCACAGATACGCAGTATTTT.

V and J are TRBV6-6 and TRBJ1-2; TRBD1 matches at 7 bases. The junction had 9 bases not matched to a gene; V was cut back by 6 bases and J by 8 bases. This CDR3 is built from 13 residues. The germline gives CDR1 MNHNY, CDR2 SVGAGI (reference sequence). The CDR3 here is CASSPPTGEGYTF. The DNA of the CDR3 is TGTGCCAGCAGCCCGCCTACAGGGGAAGGCTACACCTTC.

This clone has only one observation. J is TRBJ1-1 and V is TRBV6-6; no definite D call. The CDR3 spans 15 residues. Looked up from germline, CDR1 is MNHNY and CDR2 is SVGAGI (reference sequence). V was clipped by 7 bases and J by 5 bases, with 20 bases between them. The CDR3 nucleotides read TGTGCCAGCACCCCCTTCCGGTCAGGTTCGACTGAAGCTTTCTTT. Protein sequence: CASTPFRSGSTEAFF.

The chain combines TRBV18 with TRBJ2-7, with 10 bases identical to TRBD2. Trimming cost V 3 bases and J 7 bases; bases outside gene matches: 3. Germline V gene sequence: CDR1 KGHSH, CDR2 LQKENI. This CDR3 spans 13 amino acids. The CDR3 sequence is CASSPQREGEQYF. The CDR3 DNA reads as TGTGCCAGCTCACCTCAGCGGGAGGGTGAGCAGTACTTC.

This rearrangement joins TRBV7-6 to TRBJ2-3, with 7 bases lining up with TRBD1. The CDR3 covers 15 residues. After removal of 7 bases from V and 1 base from J, the junction contained 8 bases not matched to a gene. The germline V gene has CDR1 SGHVS and CDR2 FNYEAQ. The CDR3 nucleotides read TGTGCCAGCACCGGGATCCAGGGGGGCACAGATACGCAGTATTTT. Amino acid sequence: CASTGIQGGTDTQYF.

The J gene is TRBJ2-7, the V gene TRBV13; maybe TRBD1 (6 bases). V lost 5 bases to trimming and J lost 2 bases, with 16 bases between them. From germline, CDR1 is PRHDT and CDR2 FYEKMQ (reference sequence). CDR3 length: 15 residues. In DNA form, the CDR3 reads TGTGCCAGCAGCCTTCGAACAGGGATCCCCTACGAGCAGTACTTC. Translation: CASSLRTGIPYEQYF.

V is TRBV25-1 and J is TRBJ2-3; D is unresolved. Per germline, CDR1 MGHDK and CDR2 SYGVNS. V lost 1 base to trimming and J lost 7 bases, with 6 bases between them. The CDR3 runs to 12 residues. The CDR3, as DNA: TGTGCCAGCAGTGAATGGCTCAATACGCAGTATTTT. Encoded protein: CASSEWLNTQYF.

The rearrangement uses TRBV18 and TRBJ2-5, with 7 bases lining up with TRBD2. The V gene's germline CDR1 is KGHSH and CDR2 LQKENI. CDR3 length equals 13 residues. J was trimmed by 3 bases and V by 4 bases; bases with no gene match: 2. This CDR3 is CASSQGLEETQYF. The CDR3 DNA sequence: TGTGCCAGCTCACAAGGACTAGAAGAGACCCAGTACTTC. Full variable domain (remainder filled in from reference TRBV18 and TRBJ2-5): NAGVMQNPRHLVRRRGQEARLRCSPMKGHSHVYWYRQLPEEGLKFMVYLQKENIIDESGMPKERFSAEFPKEGPSILRIQQVVRGDSAAYFCASSQGLEETQYFGPGTRLLVL.